The rows below give T cell receptor beta chains drawn from one sample of a study of T-cell memory formation after mild COVID-19. TCRdb used MiXCR to reprocess the 5' RACE reads, holding one entry per CDR3 protein. The repertoire has 550,000 to 700,000 distinct CDR3 sequences, roughly 18% of them found once; the top ten carry around 12%. What was sequenced was PBMCs or a T cell subset sorted from them (not recorded which). These receptors came from an adult woman who had mild COVID-19 (a few samples of this study predate the infection). Cell type and time point are not known. CDR3s include the opening cysteine and the closing phenylalanine or tryptophan. Each record gives: D gene, J gene, clone size, V gene, CDR3 protein, CDR3 DNA. A D gene is named only where the DNA matches it firmly. For some rows the clone size is stated as once, few or many, or as a class when expanded; others skip it.

D gene: TRBD1
J gene: TRBJ1-1
clone size: few
V gene: TRBV18
CDR3 protein: CASRRTGLNTEAFF
CDR3 DNA: TGTGCCAGCCGAAGGACAGGGTTGAACACTGAAGCTTTCTTT

D gene: TRBD2
J gene: TRBJ2-7
clone size: few
V gene: TRBV3-1
CDR3 protein: CASSQDRTSGSEQYF
CDR3 DNA: TGTGCCAGCAGCCAAGATAGGACTAGCGGGAGCGAGCAGTACTTC

D gene: TRBD1
J gene: TRBJ2-2
clone size: NA
V gene: TRBV2
CDR3 protein: CASRQGQGVSNTGELFF
CDR3 DNA: TGTGCCAGCAGACAGGGACAGGGGGTTTCGAACACCGGGGAGCTGTTTTTT

D gene: TRBD2
J gene: TRBJ2-1
clone size: NA
V gene: TRBV11-3
CDR3 protein: CASSHRPGLAGIKRGYNEQFF
CDR3 DNA: TGTGCCAGCAGCCATAGGCCGGGACTAGCGGGAATAAAGCGGGGTTACAATGAGCAGTTCTTC

D gene: NA
J gene: TRBJ2-3
clone size: few
V gene: TRBV23-1
CDR3 protein: CASSQRARTRSTDTQYF
CDR3 DNA: TGCGCCAGCAGTCAAAGAGCCAGAACTCGAAGCACAGATACGCAGTATTTT

D gene: NA
J gene: TRBJ1-5
clone size: few
V gene: TRBV27
CDR3 protein: CASSLEGRGQPQHF
CDR3 DNA: TGTGCCAGCAGTTTAGAAGGGAGAGGCCAGCCCCAGCATTTT

D gene: TRBD1
J gene: TRBJ2-7
clone size: NA
V gene: TRBV25-1
CDR3 protein: CASSEAGTGGSEQYF
CDR3 DNA: TGTGCCAGCAGTGAAGCCGGGACAGGGGGCAGCGAGCAGTACTTC

D gene: NA
J gene: TRBJ2-2
clone size: NA
V gene: TRBV12-3/TRBV12-4
CDR3 protein: CASSLYGELFF
CDR3 DNA: TGTGCCAGCAGTTTATACGGGGAGCTGTTTTTT

D gene: NA
J gene: TRBJ2-7
clone size: NA
V gene: TRBV12-3/TRBV12-4
CDR3 protein: CASSLGESRTAVSAGQYF
CDR3 DNA: TGTGCCAGCAGTTTGGGGGAAAGTCGGACAGCCGTTTCGGCCGGGCAGTACTTC

D gene: NA
J gene: TRBJ2-1
clone size: NA
V gene: TRBV6-2/TRBV6-3
CDR3 protein: CASSPWDQGYNEQFF
CDR3 DNA: TGTGCCAGCAGTCCGTGGGACCAGGGCTACAATGAGCAGTTCTTC

D gene: NA
J gene: TRBJ1-5
clone size: NA
V gene: TRBV30
CDR3 protein: CAWSVKTGTDWPQHF
CDR3 DNA: TGTGCCTGGAGTGTCAAAACAGGGACCGATTGGCCCCAGCATTTT

D gene: NA
J gene: TRBJ2-2
clone size: NA
V gene: TRBV27
CDR3 protein: CASNSFGGELFF
CDR3 DNA: TGTGCCAGCAACTCGTTTGGCGGGGAGCTGTTTTTT

D gene: TRBD1
J gene: TRBJ2-1
clone size: few
V gene: TRBV19
CDR3 protein: CASVGTAYNEQFF
CDR3 DNA: TGTGCCAGCGTGGGGACAGCCTACAATGAGCAGTTCTTC

D gene: TRBD1
J gene: TRBJ2-7
clone size: few
V gene: TRBV7-9
CDR3 protein: CASSLGPTGPSYEQYF
CDR3 DNA: TGTGCCAGCAGCTTAGGGCCGACAGGGCCCTCCTACGAGCAGTACTTC

D gene: TRBD2
J gene: TRBJ2-1
clone size: few
V gene: TRBV2
CDR3 protein: CASSLAGGLIYNEQFF
CDR3 DNA: TGTGCCAGCTCACTAGCGGGAGGGCTAATCTACAATGAGCAGTTCTTC

D gene: NA
J gene: TRBJ1-2
clone size: few
V gene: TRBV20-1
CDR3 protein: CSARERYQGSYGYTF
CDR3 DNA: TGCAGTGCTAGAGAGAGATACCAGGGTAGCTATGGCTACACCTTC

D gene: NA
J gene: TRBJ2-1
clone size: many
V gene: TRBV9
CDR3 protein: CASSEGNEQFF
CDR3 DNA: TGTGCCAGCAGCGAAGGGAATGAGCAGTTCTTC

D gene: NA
J gene: TRBJ2-2
clone size: few
V gene: TRBV7-3
CDR3 protein: CASSLVAGGELFF
CDR3 DNA: TGTGCCAGCAGCTTAGTAGCTGGCGGGGAGCTGTTTTTT

D gene: TRBD1
J gene: TRBJ2-3
clone size: NA
V gene: TRBV3-1
CDR3 protein: CASSQQGDTDTQYF
CDR3 DNA: TGTGCCAGCAGCCAACAGGGGGACACAGATACGCAGTATTTT

D gene: NA
J gene: TRBJ2-1
clone size: many
V gene: TRBV12-3/TRBV12-4
CDR3 protein: CASSVWGPNEQFF
CDR3 DNA: TGTGCCAGCAGTGTTTGGGGGCCCAATGAGCAGTTCTTC

D gene: TRBD1
J gene: TRBJ1-4
clone size: few
V gene: TRBV4-1
CDR3 protein: CASSDSGTGKPNEKLFF
CDR3 DNA: TGCGCCAGCAGCGACTCCGGGACAGGGAAACCTAATGAAAAACTGTTTTTT

D gene: NA
J gene: TRBJ1-2
clone size: NA
V gene: TRBV7-3
CDR3 protein: CASSPSGGAIYGYTF
CDR3 DNA: TGTGCCAGCAGCCCAAGTGGGGGCGCAATCTATGGCTACACCTTC

D gene: TRBD1
J gene: TRBJ1-5
clone size: few
V gene: TRBV7-9
CDR3 protein: CASINRGPGREPQHF
CDR3 DNA: TGTGCCAGCATCAACAGGGGGCCCGGTCGGGAGCCCCAGCATTTT

D gene: TRBD1
J gene: TRBJ1-3
clone size: few
V gene: TRBV29-1
CDR3 protein: CSAQDRQRNTIYF
CDR3 DNA: TGCAGCGCACAGGACAGGCAAAGGAACACCATATATTTT

D gene: NA
J gene: TRBJ2-7
clone size: NA
V gene: TRBV4-3
CDR3 protein: CASSQDPTAGTKNEQYF
CDR3 DNA: TGCGCCAGCAGCCAAGATCCCACCGCCGGGACCAAAAACGAGCAGTACTTC

D gene: NA
J gene: TRBJ1-1
clone size: few
V gene: TRBV30
CDR3 protein: CAWSTGLPLNTEAFF
CDR3 DNA: TGTGCCTGGAGCACAGGGCTACCTCTGAACACTGAAGCTTTCTTT

D gene: NA
J gene: TRBJ1-2
clone size: NA
V gene: TRBV4-1
CDR3 protein: CASRNRESYGYTF
CDR3 DNA: TGCGCCAGCAGAAACAGGGAGAGCTATGGCTACACCTTC